What follows are 27 T cell receptor beta chains derived from one specimen sequenced in a study of response to subunit inactivated influenza vaccine. MiXCR, run by TCRdb on the RT-PCR reads, gives a single entry per CDR3 protein. The table has just under 550,000 distinct CDR3 sequences, 20% to 25% seen once. The sample was also linked to a second study, of T cells expressing NK-cell markers. This second report adds: As the method of synthesis, 5'RACE template switching with UMIs yielded TCR beta cDNA.

The specimen comprised CD4+ T cells sorted from PBMCs, sampled less than 13 days after vaccination. These receptors all come from a man between 50 and 59 years old who received an inactivated influenza vaccine.

This clonotype came up many times. V is TRBV10-3 and J is TRBJ2-1; D not resolved. The V end lost 3 bases, the J end lost 5 bases, and 2 bases lay between the germline ends. Germline V gene sequence: CDR1 ENHRY, CDR2 SYGVKD. There are 11 residues in the CDR3. The CDR3 reads CAISEDNEQFF. The CDR3 bases are TGTGCCATCAGTGAAGACAATGAGCAGTTCTTC.

The chain recombines TRBV12-3 or TRBV12-4 with TRBJ2-5; a possible D gene is TRBD2 (6 bases). V lost 2 bases to trimming and J lost 2 bases, with 9 bases between them. The CDR3 has 14 amino acids. The CDR3 bases are TGTGCCAGCAGTTTAAGGACTATTCAAGAGACCCAGTACTTC. Protein sequence: CASSLRTIQETQYF.

The V and J genes are TRBV7-2 and TRBJ2-5, with D tentatively TRBD1 or TRBD2 (5 bases each). V shed 6 bases and J shed 5 bases, with 19 bases lying between them. In germline, CDR1 is SGHTA, CDR2 FQGNSA. This CDR3 comprises 15 residues. This chain's CDR3 is CASSYGTARVETQYF. The CDR3 nucleotides are TGTGCCAGCAGTTACGGGACGGCGAGGGTGGAGACCCAGTACTTC.

The table lists this clonotype with a few counts. The chain joins TRBV20-1 to TRBJ2-7; a weak D match, TRBD1 (5 bases). CDR1 and CDR2 from the germline V gene are DFQATT and SNEGSKA (reference sequence). This CDR3 has 13 residues. V lost 3 bases, J lost 0 bases, and 9 bases lay in between. Here the CDR3 DNA reads TGCAGTGCTAGGCCAGGGTCCTCCTACGAGCAGTACTTC. Amino acids: CSARPGSSYEQYF.

The genes are TRBV7-6 and TRBJ2-2; 12 positions match TRBD2. The CDR3 is made up of 17 amino acids. J lost 9 bases, V lost 5 bases, and 13 bases had no gene match. Germline-derived CDR1 and CDR2 are SGHVS and FNYEAQ. DNA for the CDR3: TGTGCCAGCAGCGATTCATTTCTAGCGGGAGGGCCACGGGAGCTGTTTTTT. This translates into CASSDSFLAGGPRELFF.

This clonotype was counted between two and nine times. Given a much more abundant clone one base away, this may be a read error. The CDR3 is CASSWDLTYEQYF. CDR3 in DNA: TGTGCCAGCAGCTGGGACCTCACCTACGAGCAGTACTTC. This chain connects TRBV5-6 to TRBJ2-7; either TRBD1 or TRBD2 may supply D (5 bases each). CDR3 length: 13 residues. Germline lookup yields CDR1 SGHDT and CDR2 YYEEEE. Trimming stripped 3 bases from V and 2 bases from J, with 9 bases between.

This clonotype has at least ten counts. The chain employs TRBV7-2 and TRBJ2-7, with 10 positions matching TRBD1. Trimming took 4 bases from V and 0 from J; bases not matched to a gene: 3. This CDR3 region has 15 residues. Germline V gene lookup returns CDR1 SGHTA and CDR2 FQGNSA. The CDR3 reads CASSSGQGSSYEQYF. In DNA form, the CDR3 reads TGTGCCAGCAGCTCGGGACAGGGGAGCTCCTACGAGCAGTACTTC.

The rearrangement uses TRBV5-1 and TRBJ2-7, with 10 positions matching TRBD1. This CDR3 has 14 residues. The V segment lost 3 bases and the J segment 6 bases; nucleotides outside the gene matches: 6. The germline V gene has CDR1 SGHRS and CDR2 YFSETQ. This CDR3 is CASSWRDRGGEQYF. The CDR3 nucleotides are TGCGCCAGCAGCTGGCGGGACAGGGGCGGCGAGCAGTACTTC.

The chain is built from TRBV11-3 and TRBJ2-3; D possibly uses TRBD1 or TRBD2 (6 bases each). V lost 0 bases to trimming and J lost 2 bases, with 12 bases between them. CDR1 is SGHNT and CDR2 is YENEEA in the germline V gene. The CDR3 is 16 amino acids. CDR3 nucleotides: TGTGCCAGCAGCTTAGACGTGGGGGGCCCCACAGATACGCAGTATTTT. It translates to CASSLDVGGPTDTQYF.

The V call is TRBV11-1, the J call TRBJ2-1; D possibly uses TRBD1 or TRBD2 (5 bases each). Trimming stripped 3 bases from V and 6 bases from J, with 24 bases between. There are 18 residues in the CDR3. CDR1 and CDR2 (germline): SGHAT, FQDESV (reference sequence). The CDR3 coding sequence is TGTGCCAGCAGCTTCTTTGGGGCCGTTCGGGGCCGCCGCAATGAGCAGTTCTTC. It is translated as CASSFFGAVRGRRNEQFF.

This clonotype was counted a few times. The rearrangement links TRBV7-8 to TRBJ2-5; tentatively, D is TRBD2 (6 bases). Per the germline V gene, CDR1 is SGHVS and CDR2 is FQNEAQ. V was clipped by 5 bases and J by 2 bases, with 6 bases between them. This CDR3 region has 12 residues. CDR3 protein: CASSGGQETQYF. CDR3 nucleotide sequence: TGTGCCAGCAGCGGGGGGCAAGAGACCCAGTACTTC.

V is TRBV24-1 and J is TRBJ2-3, with 13 nucleotides matching TRBD2. This CDR3 contains 17 residues. V shed 4 bases and J 2 bases; nucleotides not matched to a gene: 5. Germline lookup yields CDR1 KGHDR and CDR2 SFDVKD. The CDR3 DNA is TGTGCCACCAGTGACTCGGGACTAGCGGGGCTCACAGATACGCAGTATTTT. It specifies CATSDSGLAGLTDTQYF.

The table lists this clonotype with many counts. This chain uses TRBV7-9 with TRBJ2-1, with 10 bases identical to TRBD1. V dropped 0 bases and J dropped 4; count of bases not matched to a gene: 3. Germline V gene lookup returns CDR1 SEHNR and CDR2 FQNEAQ (reference sequence). The CDR3 length is 16 residues. The CDR3 DNA reads TGTGCCAGCAGCTTAGCGGACAGGGGGATGTACAATGAGCAGTTCTTC. Residues: CASSLADRGMYNEQFF.

This chain connects TRBV5-1 to TRBJ2-5; 8 nucleotides align to TRBD1. The length of the CDR3 is 14 residues. Germline CDR1 is SGHRS and CDR2 is YFSETQ. V trimming: 4 bases; J trimming: 2 bases; junction bases outside the gene matches: 4. For the CDR3, the DNA is TGCGCCAGCAGCCGAGGGACAGGACAAGAGACCCAGTACTTC. This codes for CASSRGTGQETQYF.

The chain joins TRBV18 to TRBJ2-1; weak D call: TRBD1 (6 bases). The CDR3 length is 15 residues. The germline V gene encodes CDR1 KGHSH and CDR2 LQKENI. Trimming pared 7 bases from V and 0 bases from J, leaving 13 bases between. CDR3 in DNA: TGTGCCAGCTTAATTGGACAGCTCTCCTACAATGAGCAGTTCTTC. It encodes CASLIGQLSYNEQFF.

This clonotype was seen a handful of times. The genes are TRBV20-1 and TRBJ2-5; TRBD1 or TRBD2 may be the D gene (5 bases each). The germline CDR1 and CDR2 sequences are DFQATT and SNEGSKA (reference sequence). The CDR3 runs to 13 residues. CDR3 sequence: CSYTRGSGETQYF. Written as DNA, the CDR3 is TGCAGCTACACGAGGGGTTCAGGAGAGACCCAGTACTTC.

The sample holds a few counts of this clonotype. The chain uses TRBV28 and TRBJ1-3; D is ambiguous. The V end lost 5 bases, the J end lost 1 base, and 9 bases lay between the germline ends. The CDR3 is 14 residues long. CDR1 MDHEN and CDR2 SYDVKM come from the germline V gene. The CDR3 bases are TGTGCCAGCAGTCGGACGGTGTCTGGAAACACCATATATTTT. This gives the protein CASSRTVSGNTIYF.

The J gene is TRBJ2-2, the V gene TRBV14, with 10 bases identical to TRBD1. CDR3 length: 16 amino acids. With 6 bases clipped from V and 5 bases from J, the junction kept 9 bases outside the gene matches. CDR1 and CDR2 (germline): SGHDN, FVKESK. CDR3 protein: CASSPRRDRGTGELFF. For the CDR3, the DNA is TGTGCCAGCAGTCCAAGACGGGACAGGGGAACCGGGGAGCTGTTTTTT. Together with reference TRBV14 and TRBJ2-2, the CDR3 gives the full variable domain: EAGVTQFPSHSVIEKGQTVTLRCDPISGHDNLYWYRRVMGKEIKFLLHFVKESKQDESGMPNNRFLAERTGGTYSTLKVQPAELEDSGVYFCASSPRRDRGTGELFFGEGSRLTVL.

This chain links TRBV11-2 with TRBJ1-4; D not certain. Germline V gene data show CDR1 as SGHAT and CDR2 as FQNNGV. The CDR3 is made up of 14 amino acids. The V and J ends lost 0 bases and 4 bases respectively, with 6 bases between them. In nucleotides, the CDR3 is TGTGCCAGCAGCTTAGATTTAAATAATGAAAAACTGTTTTTT. Amino acids: CASSLDLNNEKLFF.

There are many counts of this clonotype. CDR3 protein: CASSREGNTEAFF. In nucleotides, the CDR3 is TGTGCCAGCTCACGAGAGGGGAACACTGAAGCTTTCTTT. The chain couples TRBV18 to TRBJ1-1; no clear D. Germline V gene sequence: CDR1 KGHSH, CDR2 LQKENI. The CDR3 length is 13 residues. V was pared by 4 bases and J by 1 base, with 7 bases between.

The chain has TRBV6-5 and TRBJ1-1; D remains ambiguous. Germline CDR1 reads MNHEY; CDR2 reads SVGAGI. Deletions cut 0 bases from V and 1 base from J, with 15 bases between. The CDR3 length is 17 residues. CDR3 sequence reads: CASSYSRPAARNTEAFF. CDR3 DNA sequence: TGTGCCAGCAGTTACTCTAGACCGGCAGCAAGGAACACTGAAGCTTTCTTT.

The chain uses TRBV5-6 and TRBJ2-3; perhaps D is TRBD1 or TRBD2 (5 bases each). Trimming removed 1 base at V and 3 bases at J, with 15 bases between. This CDR3 is 16 amino acids long. Germline loops: CDR1 SGHDT, CDR2 YYEEEE. This chain's CDR3 is CASSLWSGRSTDTQYF. The DNA of the CDR3 is TGTGCCAGCAGCTTGTGGTCAGGGAGAAGTACAGATACGCAGTATTTT.

This clonotype was recorded at least ten times. This chain links TRBV29-1 with TRBJ1-1; D is perhaps TRBD1 (5 bases). This CDR3 contains 14 residues. V lost 4 bases and J 0 bases, leaving 12 bases between the germline ends. Germline V gene data show CDR1 as SQVTM and CDR2 as ANQGSEA. CDR3 in amino acids: CSVGLGTLNTEAFF. CDR3 coding DNA: TGCAGCGTTGGGTTAGGGACTTTGAACACTGAAGCTTTCTTT.

The table lists this clonotype with a few counts. This rearrangement joins TRBV5-1 to TRBJ2-3, with 7 bases identical to TRBD1. V lost 3 bases to trimming and J lost 2 bases; unmatched junction nucleotides: 3. In germline, CDR1 is SGHRS, CDR2 YFSETQ. The CDR3 totals 14 residues. In DNA form, the CDR3 reads TGCGCCAGCAGCTCGGACAGGCCCACAGATACGCAGTATTTT. Translation gives CASSSDRPTDTQYF.

This clonotype was seen only a few times. The rearrangement uses TRBV12-3 or TRBV12-4 and TRBJ2-2; 7 bases are a match to TRBD1. V lost 6 bases to trimming and J lost 4 bases; unmatched junction nucleotides: 5. There are 14 residues in the CDR3. The CDR3 here is CASSPPGGTGELFF. CDR3 DNA: TGTGCCAGCAGCCCTCCAGGGGGCACCGGGGAGCTGTTTTTT.

The table lists this clonotype with many counts. The chain is built from TRBV5-8 and TRBJ1-3; no clear D. Germline V lookup: CDR1 SGHTS, CDR2 YDEGEE. The V and J ends lost 1 base and 1 base respectively, with 3 bases between them. There are 13 residues in the CDR3. The CDR3: CASSLKSGNTIYF. The CDR3 DNA sequence: TGTGCCAGCAGCTTGAAGTCTGGAAACACCATATATTTT.

The rearrangement links TRBV3-1 to TRBJ2-3; D not resolved. The CDR3 extends over 14 amino acids. Between the trimmed V and J ends, which lost 0 bases and 7 bases, there was a span of 11 bases. CDR1 is LGHDT, CDR2 YNNKEL, per germline (reference sequence). The CDR3 DNA follows: TGTGCCAGCAGCCAAGATCTTAGGCCGTATACGCAGTATTTT. Translated, it gives CASSQDLRPYTQYF.